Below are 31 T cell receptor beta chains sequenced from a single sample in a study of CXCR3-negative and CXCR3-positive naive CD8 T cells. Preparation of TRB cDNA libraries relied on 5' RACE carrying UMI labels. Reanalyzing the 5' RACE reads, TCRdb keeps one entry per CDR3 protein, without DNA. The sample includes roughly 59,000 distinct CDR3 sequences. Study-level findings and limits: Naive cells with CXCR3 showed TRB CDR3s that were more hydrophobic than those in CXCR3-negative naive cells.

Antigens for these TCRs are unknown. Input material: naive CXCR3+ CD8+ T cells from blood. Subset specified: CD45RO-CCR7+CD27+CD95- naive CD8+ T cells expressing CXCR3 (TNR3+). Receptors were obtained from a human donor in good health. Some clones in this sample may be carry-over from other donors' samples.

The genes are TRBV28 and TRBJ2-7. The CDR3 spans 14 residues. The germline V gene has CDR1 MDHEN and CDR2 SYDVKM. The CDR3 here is CASADTPVYYEQYF.

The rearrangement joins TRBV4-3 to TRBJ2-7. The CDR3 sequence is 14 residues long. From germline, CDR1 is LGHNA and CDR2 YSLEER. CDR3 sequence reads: CASSQDLERQEQYF.

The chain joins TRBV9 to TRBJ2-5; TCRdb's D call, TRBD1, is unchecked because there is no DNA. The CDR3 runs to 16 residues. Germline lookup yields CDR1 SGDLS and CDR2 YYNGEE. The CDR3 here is CASSTRTGGDRETQYF.

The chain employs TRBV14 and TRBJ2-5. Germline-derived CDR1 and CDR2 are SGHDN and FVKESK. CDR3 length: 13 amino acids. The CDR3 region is CASSQDPWPTQYF. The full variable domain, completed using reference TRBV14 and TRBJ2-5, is EAGVTQFPSHSVIEKGQTVTLRCDPISGHDNLYWYRRVMGKEIKFLLHFVKESKQDESGMPNNRFLAERTGGTYSTLKVQPAELEDSGVYFCASSQDPWPTQYFGPGTRLLVL.

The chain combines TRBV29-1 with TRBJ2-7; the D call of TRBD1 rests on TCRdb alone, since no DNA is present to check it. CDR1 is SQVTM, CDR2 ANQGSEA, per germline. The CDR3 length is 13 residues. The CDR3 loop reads CSVQDRGSNEQYF.

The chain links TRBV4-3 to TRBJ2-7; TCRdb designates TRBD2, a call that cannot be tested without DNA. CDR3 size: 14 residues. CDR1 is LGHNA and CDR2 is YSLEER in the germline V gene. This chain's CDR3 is CASSQGLTGHEQYF.

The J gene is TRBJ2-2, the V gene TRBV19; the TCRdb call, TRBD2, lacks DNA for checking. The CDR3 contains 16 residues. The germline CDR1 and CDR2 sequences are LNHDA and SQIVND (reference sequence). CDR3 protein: CASSIGMGKNTGELFF.

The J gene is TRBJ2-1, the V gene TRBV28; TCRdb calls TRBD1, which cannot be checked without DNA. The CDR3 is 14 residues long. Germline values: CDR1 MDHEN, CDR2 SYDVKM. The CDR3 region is CASSLYRGDNEQFF.

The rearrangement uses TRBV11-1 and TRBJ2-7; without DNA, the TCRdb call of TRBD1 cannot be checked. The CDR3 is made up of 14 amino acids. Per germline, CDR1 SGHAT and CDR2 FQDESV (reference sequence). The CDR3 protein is CASSSTGQGDEQYF.

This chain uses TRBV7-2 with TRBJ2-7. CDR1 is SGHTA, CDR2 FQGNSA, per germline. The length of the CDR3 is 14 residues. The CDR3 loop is CASSLGGEPYEQYF.

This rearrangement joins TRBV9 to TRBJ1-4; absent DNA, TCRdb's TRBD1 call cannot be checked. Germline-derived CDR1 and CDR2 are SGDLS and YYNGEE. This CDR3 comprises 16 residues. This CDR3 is CASSVVPRGHCEKLFF.

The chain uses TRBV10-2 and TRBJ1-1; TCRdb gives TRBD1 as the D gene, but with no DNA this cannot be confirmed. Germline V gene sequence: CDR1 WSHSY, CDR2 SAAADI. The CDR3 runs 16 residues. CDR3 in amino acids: CASSEFTVGGNTEAFF.

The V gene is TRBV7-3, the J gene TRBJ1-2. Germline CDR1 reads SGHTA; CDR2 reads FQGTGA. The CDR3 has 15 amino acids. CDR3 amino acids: CASSLIGPSEISYTF.

This CDR3 reads CASSVIGTEETQYF. J is TRBJ2-5 and V is TRBV7-3; the TRBD1 assignment by TCRdb is unverifiable without DNA. This CDR3 comprises 14 residues. CDR1 and CDR2 from the germline V gene are SGHTA and FQGTGA.

Here the CDR3 reads CSVPYSLGQFF. The V call is TRBV29-1, the J call TRBJ2-1; TCRdb reports TRBD2, a call that lacks DNA to check it against. This CDR3 spans 11 amino acids. CDR1 and CDR2 (germline): SQVTM, ANQGSEA.

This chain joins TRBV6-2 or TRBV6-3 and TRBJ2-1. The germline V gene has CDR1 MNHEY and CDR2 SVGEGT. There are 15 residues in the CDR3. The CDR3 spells CASEKVGVGHNEQFF.

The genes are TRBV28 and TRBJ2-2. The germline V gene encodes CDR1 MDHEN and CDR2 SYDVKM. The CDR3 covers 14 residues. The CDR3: CASSFAQNTGELFF.

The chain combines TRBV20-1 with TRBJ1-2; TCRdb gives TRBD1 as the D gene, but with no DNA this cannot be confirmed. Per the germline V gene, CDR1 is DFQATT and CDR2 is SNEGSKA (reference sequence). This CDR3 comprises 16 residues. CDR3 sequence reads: CSARDIPRGLDYGYTF.

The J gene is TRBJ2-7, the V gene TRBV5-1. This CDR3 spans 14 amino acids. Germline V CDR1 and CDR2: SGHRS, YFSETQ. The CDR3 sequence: CASSLAKSSYEQYF.

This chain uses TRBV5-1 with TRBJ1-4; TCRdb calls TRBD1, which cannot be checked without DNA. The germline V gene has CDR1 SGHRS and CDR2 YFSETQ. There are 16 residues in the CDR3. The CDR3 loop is CASSFGSLDLMGELFF.

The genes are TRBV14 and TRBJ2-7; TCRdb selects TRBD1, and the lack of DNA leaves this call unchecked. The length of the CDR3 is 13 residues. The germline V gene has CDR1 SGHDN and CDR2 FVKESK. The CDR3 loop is CASKGIGAYEQYF.

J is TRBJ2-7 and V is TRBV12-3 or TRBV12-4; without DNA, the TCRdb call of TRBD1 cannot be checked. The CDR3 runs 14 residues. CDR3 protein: CASSFRGTAAEQYF.

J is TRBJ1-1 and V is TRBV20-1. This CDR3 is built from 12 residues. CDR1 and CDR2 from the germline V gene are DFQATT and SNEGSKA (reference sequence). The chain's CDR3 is CSASPLGTEAFF.

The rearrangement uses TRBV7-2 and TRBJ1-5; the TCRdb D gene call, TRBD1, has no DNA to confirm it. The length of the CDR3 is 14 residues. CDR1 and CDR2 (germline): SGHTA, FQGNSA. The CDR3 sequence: CASSSPGGNQPQHF.

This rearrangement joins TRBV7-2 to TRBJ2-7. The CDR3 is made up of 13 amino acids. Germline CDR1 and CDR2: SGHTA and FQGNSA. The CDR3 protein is CASRPQSSYEQYF.

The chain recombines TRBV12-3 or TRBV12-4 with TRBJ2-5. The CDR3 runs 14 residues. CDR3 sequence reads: CASSEVGWQETQYF.

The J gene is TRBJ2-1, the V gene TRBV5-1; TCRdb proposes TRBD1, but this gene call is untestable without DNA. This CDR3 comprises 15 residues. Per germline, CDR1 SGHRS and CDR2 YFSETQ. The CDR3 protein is CASREEATEFNEQFF.

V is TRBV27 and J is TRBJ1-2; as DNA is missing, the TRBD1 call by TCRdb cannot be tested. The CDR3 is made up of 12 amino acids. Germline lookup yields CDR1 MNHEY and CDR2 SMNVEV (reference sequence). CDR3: CASHDRVHGYTF.

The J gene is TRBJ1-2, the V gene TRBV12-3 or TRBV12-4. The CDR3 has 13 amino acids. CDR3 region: CASSFSPNYGYTF.

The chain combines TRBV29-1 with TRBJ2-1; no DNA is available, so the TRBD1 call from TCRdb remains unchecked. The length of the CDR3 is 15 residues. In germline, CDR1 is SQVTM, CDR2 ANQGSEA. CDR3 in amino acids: CSLAPAAGSYNEQFF.

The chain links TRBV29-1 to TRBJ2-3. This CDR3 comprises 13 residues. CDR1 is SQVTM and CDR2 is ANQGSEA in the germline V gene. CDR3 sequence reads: CSVPSPIADTQYF.